This TCR beta chain is from a study of radiotherapy plus CTLA-4 blockade in lung cancer. Across the study: Disease control was achieved by 31% of patients, and objective responses by about 19%.

Remarks on this clone: The antigen remains undetermined.

Germline CDR1 SGHRS, CDR2 YFSETQ. This CDR3 is built from 13 residues. Trimming cost V 0 bases and J 6 bases, with 8 bases left between them. Study-wide results and caveats: The best predictor of response was reported to be early blood T cell clone dynamics, with interferon-beta. Tumor-derived TCR clones expanded in blood after radiotherapy plus ipilimumab.

The method was immunoSEQ multiplex PCR; TCRdb's version includes in-frame clones alone and lacks a portion of them. The sample consists of about 110,000 clones, more than 75% of them appearing once. Here the sequenced sample was peripheral blood, taken from a patient treated with radiotherapy plus ipilimumab. V gene TRBV5-1 combines with J gene TRBJ2-3; the D is unclear. The receptor's source is a human donor with non-small cell lung cancer that progressed on radiotherapy plus ipilimumab. Some clones in this sample may be carry-over from other donors' samples. DNA for the CDR3: TGCGCCAGCAGCTTGGGTAGCAGTGATACGCAGTATTTT. It translates to CASSLGSSDTQYF.